A few counts support the clone carrying this T cell receptor (beta chain). The CDR3 is 12 residues long. Germline lookup yields CDR1 DFQATT and CDR2 SNEGSKA (reference sequence). V shed 2 bases and J shed 5 bases, with 9 bases lying between them. The sample is drawn from a study of blood T cells in healthy people across ages. Alongside a J-beta primer mix, a sample-barcoded 5' primer served in a second PCR lasting 7 to 11 cycles. TCRdb re-called the 5' RACE reads through MiXCR, storing one row per CDR3 protein. The sample yields more than 500,000 distinct CDR3 sequences, about 29% seen once. The sample was also reused in another study, on T cells of mothers and their children. That study adds: Unrelated pairs and related pairs have their TCR recombination output shaped similarly by thymic selection.

The sample taken for sequencing was blood. The genes are TRBV20-1 and TRBJ1-1; D not certain. The sequence was collected from a boy between 2 and 10 years old in good health. The CDR3 nucleotides are TGCAGTGCTAGAATTTCGGGGACTGAAGCTTTCTTT. Its translation: CSARISGTEAFF.